This T cell receptor (beta chain) was sequenced in a study of T-cell memory formation after mild COVID-19 (dated by TCRdb to 2020 to 2023). A note on the overall study: TCR sequence clusters from the two donors were found to be largely donor specific. Two young, previously healthy adult volunteers made up the cohort, one male and one female. Longitudinal TCRalpha and TCRbeta repertoire sequencing tracked T-cell clones expanding and contracting after mild COVID-19 in two donors. The research as a whole found: The second-wave clones that peaked on day 37 were not confirmed to be SARS-CoV-2 specific. Only a couple of mild cases were covered by the study, and larger cohorts that include severe cases with pre-infection samples were considered necessary. Contracting CD4+ clones turned up mainly in the CM and EM memory subsets, whereas EMRA was where CD8+ clones were enriched. Some responding clones were detected in pre-infection memory, suggesting pre-existing cross-reactive memory T cells joined the SARS-CoV-2 response. Clones that contracted from day 15 to 85 showed balanced CD4/CD8 phenotypes, whereas a second wave of clones that expanded from day 15 to 37 leaned towards CD4+.

A note on this clonotype: The antigen it recognizes is unknown. It has no much larger one-base neighbor in the sample; base qualities were not kept.

PBMCs were isolated by Ficoll-Paque density gradient centrifugation. The sample was run on an Illumina NovaSeq 6000. cDNA libraries for TCRalpha and TCRbeta were prepared by 5'RACE using constant-segment primers, with sample barcodes and unique molecular identifiers added. Trizol reagent was used to extract RNA from every sample. Amplification of the libraries took two PCR steps, and the second step added a second sample barcode plus Illumina TruSeq adapters. Libraries were sequenced on an Illumina NovaSeq with 2 x 150 bp paired-end reads. On the authors' methods: Demultiplexing of reads and collapsing into UMI-guided consensus sequences were performed with migec v1.2.7. Using mixcr v2.1.11, UMI consensuses were aligned to TRA and TRB V and J templates and then assembled into clonotypes. Clonotypes were classified as expanded or contracted when called significant by both edgeR and NoisET, with noise models trained on biological replicates. For edgeR calls, the cutoffs were a false discovery rate-adjusted p below 0.01 and a log2 fold-change threshold of 1. PCA with hierarchical clustering of max-normalized trajectories of the 1000 most abundant clonotypes was used as exploratory dynamics analysis. Separately sequenced CD4+ and CD8+ repertoires were used to assign a CD4 or CD8 phenotype to each responding clone. Clones were called with MiXCR by TCRdb after fastp trimmed the public reads at Q25, and only in-frame beta chains were retained. Duplicate CDR3 protein sequences are folded into a single record with the most common DNA and genes. Clone size and V and J calls follow TCRdb, not the original study. The sample has approximately 490,000 distinct CDR3 sequences on record, roughly 22% of them singletons. Approximately 12% of the sample is in the top ten clones.

The CDR3 runs 13 amino acids, cysteine and phenylalanine included. Of all the DNA, just the CDR3 is kept, 39 bases in frame from base 1. The germline V gene specifies SQVTM as CDR1 and ANQGSEA as CDR2. V and J are truncated by 3 bases and 15 bases respectively, leaving an intervening sequence of 21 bases. Input material: PBMCs or a T cell subset sorted from them (not recorded which). This clonotype was obtained from an adult woman who had mild COVID-19 (a few samples of this study predate the infection). The sample titles of this study are shuffled in the database, so cell type and time point are left out; the donor was told from shared clones. The chain uses TRBV29-1 and TRBJ2-1; the D region may be TRBD1 or TRBD2, each matching 5 bases equally. At the DNA level, the sequence is TGCAGCGTTGATCCCACCGGGACCGGGACCCCGTTCTTC. Translation gives CSVDPTGTGTPFF.